The entry below gives a single TCR beta chain sequence along with its context. Its antigen remains unknown. The data belong to a study of cytomegalovirus exposure and HLA in healthy donors. Study findings and constraints: Later work showed greater clonal expansion in HLA-associated TCR beta chains than in equally common others. A link between a missense DCLRE1C variant and TCR beta V- and J-gene trimming emerged from a later analysis.

The donors, nominally healthy at sampling, likely had unrecorded immune exposures. The CDR3 is 21 residues long. Primers included in the PCR were 60 Vbeta and 13 Jbeta primers. Original processing notes: Around 11 million shared chains were among around 80 million unique TCR beta chains counted in a later analysis. The protocol was immunoSEQ multiplex PCR, while the TCRdb copy is restricted to in-frame clones and leaves out a portion. V, J and clone size are taken as reported in that table, and D and trimming were inferred from the DNA itself. Of about 110,000 clones listed, 70% were seen once; the top ten hold approximately 10%.

The rearrangement joins TRBV21-1 to TRBJ2-5; TRBD2 is taken as the D call from the table, unchecked against the DNA. TRBV21-1 is recorded as a pseudogene. This receptor was identified in a man aged 40-55 years in good health and CMV-seropositive. Sequenced sample: PBMCs. This CDR3 reads CASSKFGTSGKMWGAKETQYF. CDR3 sequence (DNA): TGTGCCAGCAGCAAGTTCGGGACTAGCGGGAAAATGTGGGGGGCTAAAGAGACCCAGTACTTC.